This T cell receptor (beta chain) was identified during a study of blood T cells in healthy people across ages (dated by TCRdb to 2014 to 2015). Describing the broader study: Template switching captured roughly one uniquely barcoded TCR beta cDNA molecule per two T cells in model experiments. Using deep sequencing normalized with unique cDNA molecular identifiers, the study measured how TCR beta repertoire diversity changes with age. Donors were grouped into four age groups: young (average approximately 15 years), middle-aged (39), aged (around 60) and long-lived (less than 85). To avoid experimental bias, donors of different ages were spread randomly across the sequencing lanes. For two donors (one aged 18 to 30 and one aged 80 or older), the study analyzed two additional independent replicas of 1 million unique cDNA reads from the same blood draw.

As concerns this clonotype: Its recognized antigen is unknown. Base quality data are lacking; no much larger clone is found one base away.

Library creation used 5' RACE. Sequencer: Illumina HiSeq 2500. A second about 7 to 12 cycle PCR used a sample-barcoded 5' primer and a J-beta primer mix. A template-switch 5' adaptor carrying 12 random nucleotides introduced a unique molecular identifier onto each TCR beta cDNA molecule. Each sample yielded at least 2.5 million CDR3-containing paired-end reads. The Mint cDNA synthesis kit, primed by a TRBC-specific oligonucleotide, was used to synthesize first-strand cDNA from all RNA. Following uracil-DNA glycosylase treatment, all cDNA underwent a first 18-cycle PCR with the universal primers M1SS and BC2_uni_R. Concerning the study's data processing: For normalization, 1 million high-quality reads were randomly selected from each sample, with every read carrying a distinct molecular identifier. Instead of being binned into consensus sequences, reads that shared molecular identifiers were thrown out. MiTCR, set to a Q25 quality threshold and the strictest error-elimination algorithm, was used for CDR3 identification, clonotype clustering and error correction. A nonparametric unseen species model with Euler transformation was used to estimate lower-bound total TCR beta diversity. Starting from the raw public reads, TCRdb applied fastp trimming at Q25, assembled clones with MiXCR and retained in-frame beta chains. Entries are consolidated by CDR3 protein sequence, retaining the most common genes and DNA. The V and J calls here are based on TCRdb, not the publication. The sample contains 1.5 million to 2 million distinct CDR3 sequences, roughly 30% of them found a single time. Jointly, the top ten make up roughly 8.2% of the sample.

Donors were a few dozen systemically healthy Caucasian individuals from Russia aged about 6 to 100 years. Each donor gave 8 to 10 milliliters of peripheral blood, collected into EDTA-treated Vacutainer tubes. Ficoll-Paque density-gradient centrifugation was used to isolate PBMCs, with at least 7 million per sample. Total RNA, at least 5 micrograms per sample, was extracted from PBMCs with Trizol reagent. For every donor, an aliquot of PBMCs went through flow cytometry to measure the percentages of naive CD45RAhigh/CD27high T cells. CDR1 and CDR2 (SGHDT, YYEEEE) derive from the germline V gene. Cut back by 4 bases and 7 bases, the V and J ends lie 14 bases apart. The CDR3 starts with the cysteine, ends with the phenylalanine, and has 13 residues. Only the CDR3 portion is preserved as DNA: 39 bases, with reading frame beginning at the first base. What the research found in general, with its limitations: There was a strong correlation between observed TCR beta diversity and the percentage of naive T cells measured by flow cytometry. Compared with the aged group, the long-lived group had more naive CD4+ T cells, fewer expanded clones and increased TCR diversity, suggesting age selection. Observed TCR beta diversity per million T cells fell roughly linearly with age, and a significant reduction was already apparent by age roughly 40. Conclusive comparison of naive and antigen-experienced compartments was prevented by the profiling of bulk unsorted PBMCs. Estimates of total diversity from one million sequenced T cells were regarded as lower bounds and underestimates. Because the CMV infection status of the donors was unknown, age-related changes in expanded clonotypes may potentially have been confounded.

This TCR was recovered from a woman aged 25 to 39 in good health. The sequenced sample consisted of blood. This chain is built from TRBV5-6 and TRBJ1-2; no D segment can be confidently identified. The CDR3: CASSRPWGCGYTF. The bases read TGTGCCAGCAGCCGTCCTTGGGGTTGTGGCTACACCTTC. With the portions outside the CDR3 filled from the reference TRBV5-6 and TRBJ1-2 genes, the complete variable region becomes DAGVTQSPTHLIKTRGQQVTLRCSPKSGHDTVSWYQQALGQGPQFIFQYYEEEERQRGNFPDRFSGHQFPNYSSELNVNALLLGDSALYLCASSRPWGCGYTFGSGTRLTVV.